This TCR beta chain came from a study of vaccination and CD4 T cells after COVID-19. With regard to this clonotype: Antigen specificity is unknown.

Researchers used the Oncomine TCR Beta short-read assay to sequence DNA from cultured CD4+ T cells. The template was genomic DNA from cultured CD4+ T cells. MiXCR, applied by TCRdb to the PCR reads, yields one record per CDR3 protein. The sample yields some 15,000 distinct CDR3 sequences, around a third seen once. Treatment noted: approximately 9-day PBMC culture with coronavirus spike peptide pools or control peptides (ViraFEST assay). The sequenced sample was CD4+ T cells from blood, cultured in vitro, obtained after SARS-CoV-2 vaccination. The receptor was derived from a human donor who had recovered from COVID-19.

CDR3 sequence: CASSPSGSGTGELFF. CDR3 nucleotide sequence: TGTGCCAGCAGTCCAAGCGGGAGTGGGACCGGGGAGCTGTTTTTT. V and J are TRBV6-2 or TRBV6-3 and TRBJ2-2; 8 positions match TRBD2. J lost 5 bases, V lost 5 bases, and 7 bases had no gene match. Germline V gene lookup returns CDR1 MNHEY and CDR2 SVGEGT. The CDR3 consists of 15 residues.